This T cell receptor (beta chain) was profiled in a study of spatial heterogeneity in lung cancer. Overall study: The study consistently detected more beta-chain than alpha-chain sequences.

All TCR cDNA molecules were individually tagged with a unique molecular identifier. One entry per CDR3 protein results from TCRdb running MiXCR on the 5' RACE reads. This sample carries around 60,000 distinct CDR3 sequences, around 8.4% of them seen once, and the ten largest clones take more than 12%. The study's findings and limits: Ubiquitous expanded tumor TCRs were observed in blood more at resection than follow-up.

As for time point: sample taken at primary tumor resection. Researchers sequenced whole RNA taken from tumor, nontumor lung or frozen PBMC without sorting. A total of under 80 untreated early-stage non-small cell lung cancer patients served as donors. A word on this clonotype: The antigen is not known.

The ends were cut back, 4 bases at V and 0 bases at J, with 7 bases in the middle. Germline V gene lookup returns CDR1 LGHDT and CDR2 YNNKEL (reference sequence). The CDR3 spans 14 residues. The starting material was PBMCs, obtained at surgery. The origin of this receptor is a female donor with early-stage non-small cell lung cancer. The chain recombines TRBV3-1 with TRBJ1-5, with unresolved D. Written as DNA, the CDR3 is TGTGCCAGCAGCCCAGATTATAGCAATCAGCCCCAGCATTTT. Translation: CASSPDYSNQPQHF.